This TCR beta chain was obtained from a study of blood T cell repertoires in COVID-19. Germline loops: CDR1 SGHTA, CDR2 FQGTGA. The length of the CDR3 is 13 residues. With 5 bases removed from V and 10 bases from J, the gap between germline ends came to 15 bases. Using immunoSEQ multiplex PCR, the repertoire was profiled, and TCRdb retains in-frame clones only, with some absent. Of 280,000 or so clones in the sample, roughly 89% are singletons; the top ten hold under 7%. The source is a woman aged 40-49 years who had recovered from COVID-19. The chain links TRBV7-3 to TRBJ2-1; weak D call: TRBD2 (6 bases). The sequenced sample was PBMCs or T cells enriched from blood (not recorded which). CDR3 DNA sequence: TGTGCCAGCAGCCCGCGACTAGAGGGGGAGCAGTTCTTC. Residues: CASSPRLEGEQFF.